This T cell receptor (beta chain) was recovered during a study of shared clonotypes between healthy human individuals. Across the study: The donor group consisted of a couple of women and a few men, aged 18 to 49.

This CDR3 has 16 residues. The V gene lost 0 bases and the J gene lost 1 base, with 11 bases spanning the gap. Germline loops: CDR1 SGDLS, CDR2 YYNGEE. Unsorted PBMC DNA went through sequencing on ten immunoSEQ deep assay plates. Only in-frame clones appear in the TCRdb table, and some are missing; sequencing was by immunoSEQ multiplex PCR. The repertoire consists of some 510,000 clones, with about four fifths occurring once and the leading ten covering 10% to 15%. Specimen: PBMCs. The origin of this receptor is a woman in her 40s in good health. Some clones in this sample may be carry-over from other donors' samples. The chain employs TRBV9 and TRBJ1-3; D is undetermined. The CDR3 DNA reads as TGTGCCAGCAGCGTAGATCTCGGGGAGTCTGGAAACACCATATATTTT. Residues: CASSVDLGESGNTIYF.